This T cell receptor (beta chain) is drawn from a study of cytomegalovirus exposure and HLA in healthy donors. Study conclusions and caveats: Analyzed later, most CMV-associated TCR beta chains appeared HLA-restricted. Common viral pathogens seemed to be connected with several of the most significant clusters, according to a later analysis.

Sampled while nominally healthy, donors likely had unrecorded immune exposures. In the case of this clone: What it binds is unknown.

The J segment lost 0 bases and the V segment lost 5 bases, leaving 2 bases of the junction unmatched. The CDR3 spans 15 residues. The germline CDR1 and CDR2 sequences are SGHVS and FNYEAQ. Primers: 60 Vbeta forward and 13 Jbeta reverse. TCRdb's table, derived via immunoSEQ multiplex PCR, lists solely in-frame clones and lacks some. The sample shows around 150,000 clones, almost 80% of them seen only once. This TCR was sampled from a male donor in good health and CMV-seronegative. The V gene is TRBV7-6, the J gene TRBJ2-3; 10 bases fit TRBD2. Input material: PBMCs. Here the CDR3 reads CASSKTSGSTDTQYF. The CDR3 DNA is TGTGCCAGCAGCAAGACTAGCGGGAGCACAGATACGCAGTATTTT.